This entry describes one T cell receptor beta chain. Its antigen remains unidentified. Replicate PCRs for sorted subsets used approximately 190 ng DNA; this equaled tens of thousands of T cell genomes. The authors' processing: ImmunoSEQ output held junction-only sequences without quality scores, so filtering differed. Generated by immunoSEQ multiplex PCR, the TCRdb table keeps only in-frame clones and is missing some. The D gene and trimming were derived from the DNA, and the V and J assignments and clone size from that table. The data contain about 680,000 clones, roughly 70% of them singletons. These data originate in a study of shared clonotypes between healthy human individuals. Overall study context: Used for every donor were three CD4 naive, three CD4 memory, two CD8 naive and one CD8 memory plate.

Overall study findings and caveats: Sharing across several donors was seen in around 5% of naive CD4 clonotypes.

The sequence derives from a woman between 25 and 40 years old in good health. The sample taken for sequencing was memory CD4+ T cells sorted from blood. As for subset: CD45RA-negative fraction.

The CDR3 DNA sequence: TGCGCCAGCTCCACAGGGGTTATGAGGACCGGGGAGCTGTTTTTT. Translated, it gives CASSTGVMRTGELFF. The chain carries TRBV5-1 and TRBJ2-2, with 7 nucleotides matching TRBD1. Germline CDR1 is SGHRS and CDR2 is YFSETQ. The CDR3 consists of 15 residues. Trimming at V came to 7 bases and at J to 5 bases, leaving 11 bases not matched to a gene.